The clone carrying this TCR beta chain was seen a few times. Antigen specificity is unknown. Using RNA transcripts as the source, TCR beta CDR3 regions were amplified. TCR CDR3 underwent first-round RT-PCR with the HTBI primer set. TCRdb independently ran MiXCR on the multiplex PCR reads; one entry per CDR3 protein. The repertoire holds 600,000 to 850,000 distinct CDR3 sequences, with around 19% as singletons. This specimen belongs to a study of T cells in Graves' hyperthyroidism and ophthalmopathy. Whole-study results and caveats: Blood also contained most expanded thyroid clonotypes above 0.001.

Researchers barred patients who had uncontrolled infection, other autoimmune disease, pregnancy or lactation. This CDR3 has 15 amino acids. V was cut by 4 bases and J by 2 bases, with 15 bases left in between. Germline CDR1 and CDR2: MGHRA and YSYEKL. Sequenced: blood. The TCR originated in a woman in her forties or fifties with Graves' hyperthyroidism that later progressed to Graves' ophthalmopathy. The V and J genes are TRBV4-1 and TRBJ2-7; weak D call: TRBD2 (6 bases). This chain's CDR3 is CASSPGGGEPYEQYF. Here the CDR3 DNA reads TGCGCCAGCAGCCCCGGCGGCGGGGAACCCTACGAGCAGTACTTC.